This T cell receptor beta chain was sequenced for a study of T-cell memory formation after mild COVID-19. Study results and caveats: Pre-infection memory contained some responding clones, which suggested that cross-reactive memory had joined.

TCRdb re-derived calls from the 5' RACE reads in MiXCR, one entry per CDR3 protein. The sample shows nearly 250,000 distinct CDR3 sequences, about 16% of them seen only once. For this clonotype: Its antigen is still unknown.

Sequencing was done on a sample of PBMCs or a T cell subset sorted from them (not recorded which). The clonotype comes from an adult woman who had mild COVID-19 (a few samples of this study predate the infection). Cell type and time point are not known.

For the CDR3, the DNA is TGTGCCAGCTCACGGGGCGGGACGGTAGACTACGAGCAGTACTTC. This codes for CASSRGGTVDYEQYF. The rearrangement joins TRBV18 to TRBJ2-7; possibly TRBD2 for D (6 bases). CDR1 is KGHSH, CDR2 LQKENI, per germline. Deletions cut 4 bases from V and 3 bases from J, with 16 bases between. CDR3 size: 15 residues.